These T cell receptor beta chains were read from a single sample in a study of blood T cell repertoires in COVID-19. Some clones are missing from TCRdb's copy, which holds only in-frame ones; the method was immunoSEQ multiplex PCR. Found here are around 200,000 clones, around 83% of them singletons; the top ten hold less than 3.5%. The sequencing sample was made of peripheral blood. These receptor sequences come from a man aged 45-65 years with active or convalescent COVID-19. The CDR3 runs from the conserved cysteine through the conserved F or W. A D gene is named only where the DNA matches it firmly. Clone size is given for some rows only: seen once, a few or many times, or a class if the clone is expanded.

>TRBV28|TRBD1|few|TRBJ2-7
CASSLGQAVGGEQYF
TGTGCCAGCAGTTTGGGACAGGCGGTGGGTGGCGAGCAGTACTTC
>TRBV3-1/TRBV3-2|NA|NA|TRBJ2-5
CASGRRAGTQYF
TGTGCCAGCGGCAGACGCGCAGGGACCCAGTACTTC
>TRBV7-3|TRBD2|few|TRBJ2-5
CASSFSGRVQETQYF
TGTGCCAGCAGCTTTAGCGGGAGGGTCCAAGAGACCCAGTACTTC
>TRBV5-4|TRBD1|NA|TRBJ2-7
CASSSGTVSHEQYF
TGTGCCAGCAGCTCCGGGACAGTATCCCACGAGCAGTACTTC
>TRBV5-5|NA|NA|TRBJ2-7
CASSTTASSYEQYF
TGTGCCAGCAGCACTACGGCCAGTTCCTACGAGCAGTACTTC
>TRBV7-9|TRBD1|NA|TRBJ1-5
CASSLVSGQGNQPQHF
TGTGCCAGCAGCTTAGTAAGCGGACAGGGGAATCAGCCCCAGCATTTT
>TRBV27|TRBD1|NA|TRBJ1-1
CASSLQRGRTEAFF
TGTGCCAGCAGTTTACAGAGGGGGCGGACTGAAGCTTTCTTT
>TRBV6-2/TRBV6-3|TRBD1|NA|TRBJ2-6
CASSSIWTGGGSGANVLTF
TGTGCCAGCAGTTCAATATGGACAGGTGGGGGCTCTGGGGCCAACGTCCTGACTTTC
>TRBV5-1|TRBD1|NA|TRBJ2-7
CASSLQGAAYEQYF
TGCGCCAGCAGCTTACAGGGGGCGGCCTACGAGCAGTACTTC
>TRBV6-5|NA|NA|TRBJ1-1
CASSHPATVNTEAFF
TGTGCCAGCAGCCACCCCGCGACAGTGAACACTGAAGCTTTCTTT
>TRBV7-9|NA|NA|TRBJ2-5
CASSARVGETQYF
TGTGCCAGCAGTGCGAGGGTAGGAGAGACCCAGTACTTC
>TRBV7-2|TRBD2|NA|TRBJ2-7
CASSLRLAGGYEQYF
TGTGCCAGCAGCTTAAGATTAGCGGGGGGCTACGAGCAGTACTTC
>TRBV6-5|NA|medium-sized|TRBJ1-1
CASSSGAVNTEAFF
TGTGCCAGCAGTTCGGGAGCGGTGAACACTGAAGCTTTCTTT
>TRBV5-6|NA|NA|TRBJ2-2
CASSLGAIPRRGGELFF
TGTGCCAGCAGCTTGGGAGCCATCCCCCGTCGGGGCGGGGAGCTGTTTTTT
>TRBV5-4|NA|NA|TRBJ1-6
CASSPGQFEPLHF
TGTGCCAGCAGCCCCGGACAGTTTGAACCCCTCCACTTT
>TRBV19|NA|once|TRBJ2-1
CASSIAPRGVQFF
TGTGCCAGTAGTATAGCCCCCCGCGGGGTGCAGTTCTTC
>TRBV5-1|NA|NA|TRBJ1-2
CASRDLANYGYTF
TGCGCCAGCAGGGATCTAGCTAACTATGGCTACACCTTC
>TRBV5-1|TRBD2|NA|TRBJ2-1
CASSIGTSGRIEQFF
TGCGCCAGCAGCATCGGGACTAGCGGGAGAATTGAGCAGTTCTTC
>TRBV4-1|TRBD1|NA|TRBJ2-7
CASSQTGGTGVYEQYF
TGCGCCAGCAGCCAAACAGGAGGGACAGGGGTCTACGAGCAGTACTTC
>TRBV18|NA|NA|TRBJ2-5
CASSPGASQETQYF
TGTGCCAGCTCACCTGGGGCTAGCCAAGAGACCCAGTACTTC
>TRBV28|TRBD2|NA|TRBJ2-2
CASSRDSGTPTGELFF
TGTGCCAGCTCGAGGGATAGCGGGACCCCCACCGGGGAGCTGTTTTTT
>TRBV30|NA|NA|TRBJ2-1
CAWSRGSYNEQFF
TGTGCCTGGAGCCGGGGCTCCTACAATGAGCAGTTCTTC
>TRBV7-9|TRBD1|NA|TRBJ2-4
CASSFSPGTGSDIQYF
TGTGCCAGCAGCTTTAGTCCCGGGACAGGGTCAGACATTCAGTACTTC
>TRBV11-2|TRBD1|NA|TRBJ1-2
CASSLTGEYGYTF
TGTGCCAGCAGTTTGACAGGGGAATATGGCTACACCTTC
>TRBV6-6|NA|NA|TRBJ1-5
CASSSPDGGRNQPQHF
TGTGCCAGCAGTTCCCCAGACGGGGGACGCAATCAGCCCCAGCATTTT
>TRBV19|TRBD1|NA|TRBJ2-7
CASSASTGGPYEQYF
TGTGCCAGTAGTGCTTCTACAGGGGGCCCCTACGAGCAGTACTTC
>TRBV2|NA|few|TRBJ1-2
CASGEMNYGYTF
TGTGCCAGCGGGGAGATGAACTATGGCTACACCTTC
>TRBV2|NA|NA|TRBJ1-1
CASSRQHNTEAFF
TGTGCCAGCAGTCGACAGCATAACACTGAAGCTTTCTTT
>TRBV9|NA|many|TRBJ2-7
CASSVAPGTISYEQYF
TGTGCCAGCAGCGTGGCCCCCGGGACAATCTCCTACGAGCAGTACTTC
>TRBV10-1|NA|once|TRBJ1-1
CASSETGTREAFF
TGCGCCAGCAGTGAGACAGGGACCCGTGAAGCTTTCTTT
>TRBV28|TRBD1|NA|TRBJ1-5
CASSLSLRDRDSNQPQHF
TGTGCCAGCAGTTTATCCCTCCGGGACAGGGATAGCAATCAGCCCCAGCATTTT
>TRBV19|TRBD1|NA|TRBJ1-5
CASSIEPGQNQPQHF
TGTGCCAGTAGTATAGAACCGGGACAGAATCAGCCCCAGCATTTT
>TRBV27|TRBD1|NA|TRBJ1-1
CASSQGGQGSTEAFF
TGTGCCAGCTCCCAGGGGGGACAGGGGTCGACTGAAGCTTTCTTT
>TRBV30|NA|NA|TRBJ1-1
CAWTLGGRAFF
TGTGCCTGGACCCTCGGGGGAAGAGCTTTCTTT
>TRBV14|NA|NA|TRBJ1-4
CASSQGGHSEPTNEKLFF
TGTGCCAGCAGCCAAGGTGGACATAGTGAACCAACTAATGAAAAACTGTTTTTT
>TRBV7-2|NA|NA|TRBJ1-1
CASSLAGRVFSEAFF
TGTGCCAGCAGCTTAGCGGGCAGGGTCTTCTCTGAAGCTTTCTTT
>TRBV5-6|TRBD1|NA|TRBJ1-5
CASSEGQDNQPQHF
TGTGCCAGCAGCGAGGGACAGGACAATCAGCCCCAGCATTTT
>TRBV5-1|TRBD2|NA|TRBJ2-3
CASSLDGLAGGTTQYF
TGCGCCAGCAGCTTAGACGGACTAGCGGGGGGTACTACGCAGTATTTT
>TRBV10-3|TRBD2|NA|TRBJ2-3
CAISTGTSGSTDTQYF
TGTGCCATCAGCACCGGGACTAGCGGAAGCACAGATACGCAGTATTTT
>TRBV28|NA|NA|TRBJ2-1
CASSLLGREQFF
TGTGCCAGCAGTTTATTGGGCAGGGAGCAGTTCTTC
>TRBV19|NA|NA|TRBJ1-1
CASSLQQARTEAFF
TGTGCCAGTAGCCTCCAGCAGGCACGAACTGAAGCTTTCTTT
>TRBV19|NA|NA|TRBJ1-5
CASSTTGSNQPQHF
TGTGCCAGTAGTACCACAGGTAGCAATCAGCCCCAGCATTTT
>TRBV5-4|NA|NA|TRBJ2-3
CASSPDIRDTQYF
TGTGCCAGCAGCCCGGACATTCGGGATACGCAGTATTTT
>TRBV5-1|TRBD1|NA|TRBJ2-5
CASSSRTGGGETQYF
TGCGCCAGCAGCTCGAGGACAGGGGGCGGGGAGACCCAGTACTTC
>TRBV5-4|NA|NA|TRBJ2-2
CASNQRRGNIPGELFF
TGTGCCAGCAACCAGCGCAGGGGTAATATTCCCGGGGAGCTGTTTTTT
>TRBV7-9|TRBD1|NA|TRBJ2-5
CASSPRGGEREGETQYF
TGTGCCAGCAGCCCCAGAGGGGGCGAAAGAGAAGGAGAGACCCAGTACTTC
>TRBV7-9|NA|few|TRBJ1-2
CASSPQAAANYGYTF
TGTGCCAGCAGCCCACAGGCGGCTGCTAACTATGGCTACACCTTC
>TRBV6-5|TRBD2|NA|TRBJ2-1
CASSRGLAEQFF
TGTGCCAGCAGCCGGGGACTAGCGGAGCAGTTCTTC
>TRBV3-1/TRBV3-2|NA|NA|TRBJ1-2
CASSRPGDRFFNYGYTF
TGTGCCAGCAGCCGACCCGGAGACAGGTTTTTTAACTATGGCTACACCTTC
>TRBV27|TRBD1|NA|TRBJ1-2
CASSKGQGARAVYGYTF
TGTGCCAGCAGTAAGGGACAGGGGGCTCGGGCGGTCTATGGCTACACCTTC
>TRBV4-3|TRBD2|NA|TRBJ2-7
CASSQDSGGPYEQYF
TGCGCCAGCAGCCAAGACTCGGGGGGACCCTACGAGCAGTACTTC
>TRBV16|TRBD2|NA|TRBJ2-2
CASSSLAGALTGELFF
TGTGCCAGCAGCTCACTAGCGGGGGCCCTCACCGGGGAGCTGTTTTTT
>TRBV10-1|TRBD2|once|TRBJ2-3
CASSEGSGGFTDTQYF
TGCGCCAGCAGTGAGGGTAGCGGGGGGTTCACAGATACGCAGTATTTT
>TRBV5-5|TRBD1|NA|TRBJ2-7
CASFSGTGSREQYF
TGTGCCAGCTTTTCCGGGACAGGATCACGCGAGCAGTACTTC
>TRBV6-6|TRBD1|NA|TRBJ1-2
CASGPGQGFGYTF
TGTGCCAGCGGACCCGGACAGGGTTTTGGCTACACCTTC
>TRBV6-5|NA|NA|TRBJ2-7
CASSPHRRTYEQYF
TGTGCCAGCAGTCCACACAGGAGAACCTACGAGCAGTACTTC
>TRBV7-2|NA|NA|TRBJ1-5
CASSLGGGQPQHF
TGTGCCAGCAGCCTCGGGGGGGGTCAGCCCCAGCATTTT
>TRBV10-3|NA|once|TRBJ1-2
CAISESGGAGGYTF
TGTGCCATCAGTGAGTCGGGGGGTGCTGGGGGCTACACCTTC
>TRBV30|NA|NA|TRBJ2-5
CAWSVGGGTQETQYF
TGTGCCTGGAGTGTCGGCGGGGGCACCCAAGAGACCCAGTACTTC
>TRBV5-1|TRBD2|NA|TRBJ2-1
CASSLEAGGLSEQFF
TGCGCCAGCAGCTTGGAGGCGGGAGGATTAAGTGAGCAGTTCTTC